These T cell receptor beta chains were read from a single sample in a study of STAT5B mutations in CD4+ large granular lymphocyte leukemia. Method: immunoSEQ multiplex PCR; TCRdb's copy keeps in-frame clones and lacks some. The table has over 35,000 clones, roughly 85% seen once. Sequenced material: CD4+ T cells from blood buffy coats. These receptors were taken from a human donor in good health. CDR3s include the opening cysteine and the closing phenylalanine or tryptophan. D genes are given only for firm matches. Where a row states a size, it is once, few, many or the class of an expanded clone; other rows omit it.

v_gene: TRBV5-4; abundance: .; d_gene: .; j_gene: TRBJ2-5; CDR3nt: TGTGCCAGCAGCTTGGGACTACCTAACCAAGAGACCCAGTACTTC; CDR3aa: CASSLGLPNQETQYF
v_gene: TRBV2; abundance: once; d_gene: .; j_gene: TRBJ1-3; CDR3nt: TGTGCCAGCAGTGTTAAGGGCTCGACCTCTGGAAACACCATATATTTT; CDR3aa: CASSVKGSTSGNTIYF
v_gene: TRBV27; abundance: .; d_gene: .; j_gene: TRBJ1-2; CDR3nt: TGTGCCAGCAGCATGGACCCGAACTATGGCTACACCTTC; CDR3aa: CASSMDPNYGYTF
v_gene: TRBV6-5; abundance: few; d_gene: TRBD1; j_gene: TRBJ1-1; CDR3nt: TGTGCCAGCAACGCCCGGACAGGGAGCACTGAAGCTTTCTTT; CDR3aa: CASNARTGSTEAFF
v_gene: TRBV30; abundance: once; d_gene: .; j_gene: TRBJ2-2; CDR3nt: TGTGCCTGGAGTAGCAGGGCTAACGGGGAGCTGTTTTTT; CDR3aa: CAWSSRANGELFF
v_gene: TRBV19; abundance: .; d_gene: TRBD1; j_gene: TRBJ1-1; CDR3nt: TGTGCCAGTAGTATTCAGGGGGCAGGAGGAACTGAAGCTTTCTTT; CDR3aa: CASSIQGAGGTEAFF
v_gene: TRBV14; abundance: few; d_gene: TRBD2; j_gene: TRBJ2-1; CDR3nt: TGTGCCAGCAGCCGGGCGGGAGGCCCCTACAATGAGCAGTTCTTC; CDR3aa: CASSRAGGPYNEQFF
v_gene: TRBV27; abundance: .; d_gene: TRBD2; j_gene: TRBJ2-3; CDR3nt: TGTGCCAGCAGTTTGAGGGTGAGGCTAGCGGGTTCCGCAGATACGCAGTATTTT; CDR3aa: CASSLRVRLAGSADTQYF
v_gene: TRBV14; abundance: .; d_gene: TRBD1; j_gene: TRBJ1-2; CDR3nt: TGTGCCAGCAGCCAGGGACAGGAGTATGGCTACACCTTC; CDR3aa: CASSQGQEYGYTF
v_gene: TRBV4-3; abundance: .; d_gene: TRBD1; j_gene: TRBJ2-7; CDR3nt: TGCGCCAGCAGCCAAGATAGGACAGGGGGAGGAGAGCAGTACTTC; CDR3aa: CASSQDRTGGGEQYF
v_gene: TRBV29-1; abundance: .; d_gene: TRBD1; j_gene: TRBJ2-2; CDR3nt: TGCAGCGTTGATAAGGGACAGGGAACCGGGGAGCTGTTTTTT; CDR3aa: CSVDKGQGTGELFF
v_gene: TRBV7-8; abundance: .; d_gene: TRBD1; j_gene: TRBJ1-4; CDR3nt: TGTGCCAGCAGTCGGGACAGGGGAGTAGGAACTAATGAAAAACTGTTTTTT; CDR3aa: CASSRDRGVGTNEKLFF
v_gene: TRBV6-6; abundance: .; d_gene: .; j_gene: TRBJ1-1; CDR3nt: TGTGCCAGCAGTTATTCCGACAGCTCGGCCACTGAAGCTTTCTTT; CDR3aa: CASSYSDSSATEAFF
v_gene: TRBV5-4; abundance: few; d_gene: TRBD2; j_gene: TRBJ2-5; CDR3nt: TGTGCCAGCAGCTTTGGACCCTCTCCAATGACTAGCGGGAGAGAGACCCAGTACTTC; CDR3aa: CASSFGPSPMTSGRETQYF